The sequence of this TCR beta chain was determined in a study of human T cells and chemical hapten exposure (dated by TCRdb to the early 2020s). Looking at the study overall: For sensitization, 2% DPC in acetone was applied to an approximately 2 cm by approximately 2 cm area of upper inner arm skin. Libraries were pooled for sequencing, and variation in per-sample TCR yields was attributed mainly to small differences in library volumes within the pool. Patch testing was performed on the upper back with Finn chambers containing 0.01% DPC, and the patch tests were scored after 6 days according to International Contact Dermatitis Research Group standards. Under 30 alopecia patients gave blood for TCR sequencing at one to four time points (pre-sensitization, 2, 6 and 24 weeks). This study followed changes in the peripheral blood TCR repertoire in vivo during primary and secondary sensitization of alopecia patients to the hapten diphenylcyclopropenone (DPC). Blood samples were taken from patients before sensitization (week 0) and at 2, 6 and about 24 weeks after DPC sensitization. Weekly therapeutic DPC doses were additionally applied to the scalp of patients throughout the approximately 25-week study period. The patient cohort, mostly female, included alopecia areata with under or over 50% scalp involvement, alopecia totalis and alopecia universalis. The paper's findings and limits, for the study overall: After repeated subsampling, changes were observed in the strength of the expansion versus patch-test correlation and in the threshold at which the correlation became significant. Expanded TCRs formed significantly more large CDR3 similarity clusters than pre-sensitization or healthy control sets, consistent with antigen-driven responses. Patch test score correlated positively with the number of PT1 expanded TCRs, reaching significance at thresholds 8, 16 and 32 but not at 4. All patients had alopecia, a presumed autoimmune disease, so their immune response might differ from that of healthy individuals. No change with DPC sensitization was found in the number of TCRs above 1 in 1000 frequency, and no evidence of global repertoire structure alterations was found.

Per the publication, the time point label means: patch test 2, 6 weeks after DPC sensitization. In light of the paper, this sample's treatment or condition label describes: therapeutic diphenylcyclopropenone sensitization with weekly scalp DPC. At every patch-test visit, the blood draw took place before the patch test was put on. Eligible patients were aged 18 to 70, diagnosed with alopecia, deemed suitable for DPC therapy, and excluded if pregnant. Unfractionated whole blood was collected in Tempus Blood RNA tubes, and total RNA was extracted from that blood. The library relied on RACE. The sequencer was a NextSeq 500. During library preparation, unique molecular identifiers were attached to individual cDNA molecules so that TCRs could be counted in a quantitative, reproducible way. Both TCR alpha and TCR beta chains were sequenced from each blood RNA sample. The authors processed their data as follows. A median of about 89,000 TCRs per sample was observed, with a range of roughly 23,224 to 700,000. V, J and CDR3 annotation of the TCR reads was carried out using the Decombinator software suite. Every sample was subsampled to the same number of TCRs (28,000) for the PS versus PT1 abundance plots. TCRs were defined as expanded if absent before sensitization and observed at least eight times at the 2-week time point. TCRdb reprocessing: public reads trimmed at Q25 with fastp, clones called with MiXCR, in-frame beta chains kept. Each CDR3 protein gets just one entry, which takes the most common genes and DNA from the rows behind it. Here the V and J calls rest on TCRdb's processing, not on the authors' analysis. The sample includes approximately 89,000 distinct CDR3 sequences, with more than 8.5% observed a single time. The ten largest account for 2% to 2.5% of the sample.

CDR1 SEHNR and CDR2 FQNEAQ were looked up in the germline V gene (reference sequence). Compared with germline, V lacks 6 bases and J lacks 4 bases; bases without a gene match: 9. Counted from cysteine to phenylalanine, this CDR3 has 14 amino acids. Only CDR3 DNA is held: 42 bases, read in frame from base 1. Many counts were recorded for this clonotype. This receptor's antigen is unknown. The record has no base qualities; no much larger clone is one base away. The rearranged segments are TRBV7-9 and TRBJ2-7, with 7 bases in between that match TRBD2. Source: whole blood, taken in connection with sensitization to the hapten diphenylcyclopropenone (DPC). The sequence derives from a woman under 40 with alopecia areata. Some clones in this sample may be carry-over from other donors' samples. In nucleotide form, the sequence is TGTGCCAGCAGTCCTGGGCTAGCGGATTACGAGCAGTACTTC. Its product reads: CASSPGLADYEQYF.